This paragraph covers one T cell receptor beta chain sequence. Method: immunoSEQ multiplex PCR; TCRdb's copy keeps in-frame clones and lacks some. This sample has hundreds of thousands of clones, with 75% to 90% found just once. The record originates from a study of blood T cell repertoires in COVID-19. V shed 2 bases, J shed 7 bases, and the junction held 12 bases outside the gene matches. There are 18 residues in the CDR3. CDR1 is ENHRY, CDR2 SYGVKD, per germline. The receptor comes from a woman between 25 and 40 years old with active or convalescent COVID-19. The chain links TRBV10-3 to TRBJ2-1; TRBD2 matches 12 bases. The sequenced material came from peripheral blood. The CDR3 loop reads CAISERSPGLAGRNEQFF. The DNA for the CDR3 is TGTGCCATCAGTGAGCGATCCCCGGGACTAGCGGGTAGAAATGAGCAGTTCTTC.